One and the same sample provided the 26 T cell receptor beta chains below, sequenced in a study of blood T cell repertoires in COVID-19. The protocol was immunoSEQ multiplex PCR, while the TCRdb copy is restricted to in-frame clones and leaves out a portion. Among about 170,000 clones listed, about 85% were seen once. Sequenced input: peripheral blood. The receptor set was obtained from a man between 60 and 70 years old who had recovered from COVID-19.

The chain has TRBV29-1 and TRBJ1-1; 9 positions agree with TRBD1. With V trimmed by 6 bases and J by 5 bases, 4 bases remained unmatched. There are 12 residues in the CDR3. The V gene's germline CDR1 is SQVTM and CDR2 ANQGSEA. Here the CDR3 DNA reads TGCAGCGTATGGACAGGGGATACTGAAGCTTTCTTT. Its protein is CSVWTGDTEAFF. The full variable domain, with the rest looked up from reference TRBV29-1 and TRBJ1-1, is SAVISQKPSRDICQRGTSLTIQCQVDSQVTMMFWYRQQPGQSLTLIATANQGSEATYESGFVIDKFPISRPNLTFSTLTVSNMSPEDSSIYLCSVWTGDTEAFFGQGTRLTVV.

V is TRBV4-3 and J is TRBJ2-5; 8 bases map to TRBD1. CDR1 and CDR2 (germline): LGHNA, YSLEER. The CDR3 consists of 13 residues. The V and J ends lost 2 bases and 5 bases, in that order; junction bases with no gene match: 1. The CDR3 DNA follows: TGCGCCAGCAGCCAAAACAGGGGGGAGACCCAGTACTTC. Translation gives CASSQNRGETQYF.

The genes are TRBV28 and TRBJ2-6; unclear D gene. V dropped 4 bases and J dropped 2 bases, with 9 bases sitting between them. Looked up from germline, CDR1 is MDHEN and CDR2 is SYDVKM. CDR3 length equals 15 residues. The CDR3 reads CASSSTGAGANVLTF. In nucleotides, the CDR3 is TGTGCCAGCAGTTCCACGGGTGCTGGGGCCAACGTCCTGACTTTC. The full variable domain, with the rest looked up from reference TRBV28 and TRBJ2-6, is DVKVTQSSRYLVKRTGEKVFLECVQDMDHENMFWYRQDPGLGLRLIYFSYDVKMKEKGDIPEGYSVSREKKERFSLILESASTNQTSMYLCASSSTGAGANVLTFGAGSRLTVL.

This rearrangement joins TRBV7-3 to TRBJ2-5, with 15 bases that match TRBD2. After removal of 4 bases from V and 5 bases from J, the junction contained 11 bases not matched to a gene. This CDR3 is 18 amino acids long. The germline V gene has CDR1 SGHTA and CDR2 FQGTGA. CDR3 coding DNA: TGTGCCAGCAGCTCCCGAGGACTAGCGGGGGGGCGTGGTGAGACCCAGTACTTC. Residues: CASSSRGLAGGRGETQYF.

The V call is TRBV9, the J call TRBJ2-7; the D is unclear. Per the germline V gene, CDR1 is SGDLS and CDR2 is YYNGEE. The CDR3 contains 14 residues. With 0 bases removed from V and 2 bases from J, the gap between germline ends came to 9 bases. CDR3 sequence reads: CASSVAGTPYEQYF. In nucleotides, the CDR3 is TGTGCCAGCAGCGTAGCAGGAACCCCCTACGAGCAGTACTTC.

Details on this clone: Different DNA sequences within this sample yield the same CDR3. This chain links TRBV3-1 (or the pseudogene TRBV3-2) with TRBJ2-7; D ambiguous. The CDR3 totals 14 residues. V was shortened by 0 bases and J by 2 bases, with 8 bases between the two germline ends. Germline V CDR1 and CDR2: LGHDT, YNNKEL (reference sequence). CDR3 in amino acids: CASSQDTGTYEQYF. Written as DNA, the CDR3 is TGTGCCAGCAGCCAAGATACGGGTACCTACGAGCAGTACTTC.

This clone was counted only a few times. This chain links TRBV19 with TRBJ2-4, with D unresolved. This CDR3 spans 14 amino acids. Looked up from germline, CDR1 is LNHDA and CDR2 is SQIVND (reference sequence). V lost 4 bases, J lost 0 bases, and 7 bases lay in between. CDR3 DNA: TGTGCCAGTAGTAAAAGCATAGCCAAAAACATTCAGTACTTC. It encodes CASSKSIAKNIQYF.

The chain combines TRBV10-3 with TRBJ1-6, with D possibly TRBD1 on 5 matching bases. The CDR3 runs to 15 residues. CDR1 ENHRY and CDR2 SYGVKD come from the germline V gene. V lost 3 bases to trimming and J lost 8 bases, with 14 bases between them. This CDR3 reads CAISDFFGGDSPLHF. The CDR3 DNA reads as TGTGCCATCAGTGACTTTTTCGGGGGAGATTCACCCCTCCACTTT.

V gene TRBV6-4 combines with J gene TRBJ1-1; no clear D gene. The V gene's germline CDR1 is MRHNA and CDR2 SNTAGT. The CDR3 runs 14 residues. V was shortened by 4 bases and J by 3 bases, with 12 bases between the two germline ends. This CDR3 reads CASSAEGDHTEAFF. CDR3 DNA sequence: TGTGCCAGCAGTGCAGAGGGAGATCACACTGAAGCTTTCTTT.

The CDR3 DNA reads as TGTGCCAGTAGTTCGACAGGACTAGCGGGGGGGCCGGGTGAGCAGTTCTTC. This codes for CASSSTGLAGGPGEQFF. This chain uses TRBV19 with TRBJ2-1; 15 positions match TRBD2. This CDR3 is 17 amino acids long. Looked up from germline, CDR1 is LNHDA and CDR2 is SQIVND (reference sequence). After removal of 5 bases from V and 9 bases from J, the junction contained 11 bases not matched to a gene.

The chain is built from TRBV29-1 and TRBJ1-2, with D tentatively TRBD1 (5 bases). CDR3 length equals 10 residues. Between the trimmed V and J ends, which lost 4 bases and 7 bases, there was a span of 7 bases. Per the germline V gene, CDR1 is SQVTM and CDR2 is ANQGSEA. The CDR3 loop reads CSVVQGGYTF. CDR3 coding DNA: TGCAGCGTTGTCCAGGGTGGCTACACCTTC.

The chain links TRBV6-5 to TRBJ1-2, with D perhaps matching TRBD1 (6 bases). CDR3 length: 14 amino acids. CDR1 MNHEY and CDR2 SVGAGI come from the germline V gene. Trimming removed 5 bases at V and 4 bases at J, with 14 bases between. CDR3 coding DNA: TGTGCCAGCAGTATTCGACAGGTGACCTATGGCTACACCTTC. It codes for CASSIRQVTYGYTF.

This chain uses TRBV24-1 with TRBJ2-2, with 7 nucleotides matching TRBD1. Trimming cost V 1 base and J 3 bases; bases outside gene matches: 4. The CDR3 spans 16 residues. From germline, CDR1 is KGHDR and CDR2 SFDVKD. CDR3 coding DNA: TGTGCCACCAGTGATTTAGGCAGGGGGTACACCGGGGAGCTGTTTTTT. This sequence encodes CATSDLGRGYTGELFF.

CDR3 region: CAWTHISSRGGNTIYF. DNA of the CDR3: TGTGCCTGGACCCACATATCGAGTCGCGGTGGAAACACCATATATTTT. This sequence joins TRBV30 and TRBJ1-3; unclear D gene. Germline-derived CDR1 and CDR2 are GTSNPN and SVGIG (reference sequence). This CDR3 contains 16 residues. Trimming took 4 bases from V and 3 from J, leaving 19 bases between them.

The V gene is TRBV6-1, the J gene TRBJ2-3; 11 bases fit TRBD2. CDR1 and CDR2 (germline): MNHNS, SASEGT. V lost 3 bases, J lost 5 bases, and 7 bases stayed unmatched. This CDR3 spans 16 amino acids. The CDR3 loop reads CASSDHSGGAGDTQYF. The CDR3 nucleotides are TGTGCCAGCAGTGACCATAGCGGGGGGGCGGGAGATACGCAGTATTTT.

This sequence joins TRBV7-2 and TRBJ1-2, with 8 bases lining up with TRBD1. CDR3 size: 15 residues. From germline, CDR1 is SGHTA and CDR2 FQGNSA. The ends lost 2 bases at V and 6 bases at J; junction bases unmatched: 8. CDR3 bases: TGTGCCAGCAGCTTAAACTTGGCAGGGGGCGATGGCTACACCTTC. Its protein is CASSLNLAGGDGYTF.

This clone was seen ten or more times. The CDR3 spells CATSDPQLGGVETQYF. The DNA for the CDR3 is TGTGCCACCAGTGATCCCCAACTTGGCGGGGTCGAGACCCAGTACTTC. V is TRBV24-1 and J is TRBJ2-5; D may be TRBD2 (6 bases). Germline V gives CDR1 KGHDR, CDR2 SFDVKD. The V gene lost 3 bases and the J gene lost 5 bases, with 18 bases spanning the gap. This CDR3 has 16 residues.

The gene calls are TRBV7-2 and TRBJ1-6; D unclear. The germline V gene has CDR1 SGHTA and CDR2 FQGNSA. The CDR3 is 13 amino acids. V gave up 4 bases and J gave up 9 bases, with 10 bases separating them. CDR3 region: CASSSGGSSPLHF. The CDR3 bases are TGTGCCAGCAGCTCTGGAGGAAGTTCACCCCTCCACTTT.

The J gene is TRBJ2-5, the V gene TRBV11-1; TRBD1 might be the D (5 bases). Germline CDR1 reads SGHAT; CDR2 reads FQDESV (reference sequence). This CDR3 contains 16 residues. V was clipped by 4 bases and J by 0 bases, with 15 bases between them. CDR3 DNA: TGTGCCAGCAGCTCCCTAGGGGCCGAGTACCAAGAGACCCAGTACTTC. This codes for CASSSLGAEYQETQYF.

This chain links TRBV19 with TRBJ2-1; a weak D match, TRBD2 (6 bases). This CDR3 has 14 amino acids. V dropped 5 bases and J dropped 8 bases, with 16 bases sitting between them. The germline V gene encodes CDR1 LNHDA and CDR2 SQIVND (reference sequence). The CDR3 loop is CASSPGLLTDEQFF. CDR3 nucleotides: TGTGCCAGTAGTCCGGGACTCCTAACGGATGAGCAGTTCTTC.

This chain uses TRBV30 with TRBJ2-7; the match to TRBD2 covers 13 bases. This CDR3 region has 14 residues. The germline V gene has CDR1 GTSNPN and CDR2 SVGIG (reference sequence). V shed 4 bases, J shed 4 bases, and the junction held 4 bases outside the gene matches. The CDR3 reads CAWMTSGGLYEQYF. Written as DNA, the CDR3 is TGTGCCTGGATGACTAGCGGGGGGCTTTACGAGCAGTACTTC.

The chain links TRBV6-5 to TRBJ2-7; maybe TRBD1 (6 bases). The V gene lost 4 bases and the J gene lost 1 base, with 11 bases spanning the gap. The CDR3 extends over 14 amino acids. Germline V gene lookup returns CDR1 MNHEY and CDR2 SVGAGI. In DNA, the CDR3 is TGTGCCAGCAGTTCCCGACAGGAGTCCTACGAGCAGTACTTC. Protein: CASSSRQESYEQYF.

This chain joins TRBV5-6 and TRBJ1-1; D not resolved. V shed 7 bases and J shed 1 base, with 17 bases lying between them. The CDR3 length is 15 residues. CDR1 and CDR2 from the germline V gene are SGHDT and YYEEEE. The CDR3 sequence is CASAGQAGSNTEAFF. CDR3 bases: TGTGCCAGCGCGGGTCAGGCAGGCTCGAACACTGAAGCTTTCTTT.

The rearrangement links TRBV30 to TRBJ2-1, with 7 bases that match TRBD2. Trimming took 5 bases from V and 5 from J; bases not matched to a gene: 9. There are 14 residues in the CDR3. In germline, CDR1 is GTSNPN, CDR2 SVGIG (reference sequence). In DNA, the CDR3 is TGTGCCTGGGGGCGGAGCGGGAATAACAATGAGCAGTTCTTC. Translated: CAWGRSGNNNEQFF.

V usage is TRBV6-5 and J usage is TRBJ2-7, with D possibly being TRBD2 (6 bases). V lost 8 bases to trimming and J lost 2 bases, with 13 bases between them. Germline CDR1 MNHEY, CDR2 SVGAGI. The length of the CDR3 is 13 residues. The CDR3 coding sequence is TGTGCCAGCCGGCGGGGTTTCGCCTACGAGCAGTACTTC. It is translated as CASRRGFAYEQYF.

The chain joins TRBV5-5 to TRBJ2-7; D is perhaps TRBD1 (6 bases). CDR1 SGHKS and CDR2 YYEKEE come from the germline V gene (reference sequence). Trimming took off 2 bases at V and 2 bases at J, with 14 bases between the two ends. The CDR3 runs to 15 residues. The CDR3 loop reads CASSFGPGAPYEQYF. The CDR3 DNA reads TGTGCCAGCAGCTTTGGGCCAGGGGCGCCCTACGAGCAGTACTTC.